This passage covers 28 T cell receptor beta chains from one sample sequenced in a study of technical replicates of blood from a few donors. Method: immunoSEQ multiplex PCR; TCRdb's copy keeps in-frame clones and lacks some. In the table there are some 87,000 clones, 95% to 98% of which are singletons. The source material was T cells isolated from PBMCs. The receptors derive from a human donor in good health.

The CDR3, as DNA: TGTGCCAGCAGTCATCAAGAGACCCAGTACTTC. It specifies CASSHQETQYF. This chain connects TRBV27 to TRBJ2-5; D is uncertain. The CDR3 has 11 amino acids. The germline V and J ends were trimmed by 5 bases and 2 bases, with 3 bases remaining between them. The germline gives CDR1 MNHEY, CDR2 SMNVEV (reference sequence).

This chain uses TRBV29-1 with TRBJ2-3; no reliable D call. V gave up 7 bases and J gave up 0 bases, with 11 bases separating them. The CDR3 length is 13 residues. Germline CDR1 SQVTM, CDR2 ANQGSEA. The CDR3 bases are TGCAGCGCACACCTTCCCAGCACAGATACGCAGTATTTT. Protein sequence: CSAHLPSTDTQYF.

The gene calls are TRBV2 and TRBJ2-5, with D perhaps TRBD1 (6 bases). This CDR3 has 13 residues. Trimming removed 10 bases at V and 3 bases at J, with 15 bases between. Per the germline V gene, CDR1 is SNHLY and CDR2 is FYNNEI. CDR3 region: CATHLGQKETQYF. For the CDR3, the DNA is TGTGCCACTCACCTCGGACAGAAAGAGACCCAGTACTTC.

V and J are TRBV10-3 and TRBJ1-2, with a possible D match to TRBD1 (6 bases). CDR1 ENHRY and CDR2 SYGVKD come from the germline V gene. The CDR3 is made up of 17 amino acids. The V end was cut by 3 bases, the J end by 0 bases, with 17 bases between. This chain's CDR3 is CAISDFGGGWANYGYTF. The CDR3 bases are TGTGCCATCAGTGATTTTGGGGGCGGTTGGGCTAACTATGGCTACACCTTC.

The chain carries TRBV5-1 and TRBJ2-7; tentative D call: TRBD2 (6 bases). The germline V and J ends were trimmed by 1 base and 4 bases, with 15 bases remaining between them. The germline V gene has CDR1 SGHRS and CDR2 YFSETQ. The CDR3 runs 15 residues. The CDR3 is CASSLNSGLLYEQYF. In DNA form, the CDR3 reads TGCGCCAGCAGCTTGAATTCGGGACTTCTGTACGAGCAGTACTTC.

The chain carries TRBV29-1 and TRBJ1-1; D is ambiguous. The V end was cut by 5 bases, the J end by 3 bases, with 13 bases between. CDR3 size: 13 residues. Germline CDR1 and CDR2: SQVTM and ANQGSEA. As DNA, the CDR3 is TGCAGCGTTTCCCCACTCGTGGACACTGAAGCTTTCTTT. Translated, it gives CSVSPLVDTEAFF.

This clone was picked up one time. J is TRBJ2-7 and V is TRBV5-6, with D possibly matching TRBD1 (6 bases). Trimming left V 2 bases short and J 0 bases short, with 12 bases between. This CDR3 has 15 residues. CDR1 SGHDT and CDR2 YYEEEE come from the germline V gene. The CDR3 loop reads CASSFRGLSSYEQYF. The CDR3 nucleotides read TGTGCCAGCAGCTTCAGGGGTCTAAGCTCCTACGAGCAGTACTTC.

The chain employs TRBV7-6 and TRBJ2-7; weak D call: TRBD2 (7 bases). The length of the CDR3 is 15 residues. Per the germline V gene, CDR1 is SGHVS and CDR2 is FNYEAQ. Trimming took 2 bases from V and 2 from J, leaving 13 bases between them. The CDR3 sequence is CASSLRGGSTYEQYF. In DNA, the CDR3 is TGTGCCAGCAGCTTAAGGGGGGGGAGCACCTACGAGCAGTACTTC.

The genes are TRBV6-1 and TRBJ2-3; D gene ambiguous. The CDR3 is 13 residues long. Between the trimmed V and J ends, which lost 6 bases and 0 bases, there was a span of 7 bases. Germline V gene lookup returns CDR1 MNHNS and CDR2 SASEGT. The CDR3 loop reads CASRESSTDTQYF. In DNA, the CDR3 is TGTGCCAGCAGAGAAAGCAGCACAGATACGCAGTATTTT.

This chain uses TRBV4-1 with TRBJ1-4; D is undetermined. The CDR3 has 14 residues. The ends were cut back, 0 bases at V and 4 bases at J, with 6 bases in the middle. Per germline, CDR1 MGHRA and CDR2 YSYEKL. CDR3 nucleotide sequence: TGCGCCAGCAGCCAAGATCTCCTTAATGAAAAACTGTTTTTT. This sequence encodes CASSQDLLNEKLFF.

The chain employs TRBV5-6 and TRBJ2-3; 7 nucleotides align to TRBD1. Germline V gives CDR1 SGHDT, CDR2 YYEEEE. The CDR3 covers 15 residues. V was pared by 3 bases and J by 0 bases, with 4 bases of the junction left unmatched. The CDR3 spells CASSSPGQSTDTQYF. In nucleotides, the CDR3 is TGTGCCAGCAGCTCGCCGGGACAGAGCACAGATACGCAGTATTTT.

The chain employs TRBV5-1 and TRBJ2-7; TRBD1 matches at 8 bases. Germline loops: CDR1 SGHRS, CDR2 YFSETQ. The trim removed 4 bases at V and 2 bases at J, leaving 11 bases unmatched. The length of the CDR3 is 16 residues. The CDR3 DNA follows: TGCGCCAGCAGCGCCGTATCCGGGACAGGAGCCTACGAGCAGTACTTC. It encodes CASSAVSGTGAYEQYF.

In this sample, this clone turned up once. The V and J genes are TRBV5-4 and TRBJ2-1; 9 positions agree with TRBD2. Unmatched junction bases numbered 5, after V lost 4 bases and J lost 3 bases. Germline V lookup: CDR1 SGHNT, CDR2 YYREEE (reference sequence). The CDR3 has 15 residues. The DNA for the CDR3 is TGTGCCAGCAGCGTCCCGACTAGCGGCTACAATGAGCAGTTCTTC. Its protein product is CASSVPTSGYNEQFF.

The J gene is TRBJ2-5, the V gene TRBV6-1; TRBD1 is a possible D gene (6 bases). The CDR3 loop spans 14 amino acids. Germline values: CDR1 MNHNS, CDR2 SASEGT. The V end lost 10 bases, the J end lost 4 bases, and 19 bases lay between the germline ends. The CDR3 loop reads CATDLQGWVETQYF. CDR3 DNA: TGTGCCACCGACTTACAGGGATGGGTAGAGACCCAGTACTTC.

The chain combines TRBV12-1 with TRBJ1-1; the table's TRBD1 call for D was not verified on the DNA. TRBV12-1 is a pseudogene locus. This CDR3 region has 14 residues. The CDR3: CASSTTGTGAEAFF. The DNA of the CDR3 is TGTGCCAGCAGCACAACCGGGACAGGGGCTGAAGCTTTCTTT.

V is TRBV7-2 and J is TRBJ2-4, with D unresolved. Deletions cut 2 bases from V and 4 bases from J, with 9 bases between. Germline V gene data show CDR1 as SGHTA and CDR2 as FQGNSA. This CDR3 has 14 residues. CDR3 DNA: TGTGCCAGCAGCTTAAGCCTTTCAAAAAACATTCAGTACTTC. This sequence encodes CASSLSLSKNIQYF.

The V and J genes are TRBV7-6 and TRBJ2-3; D gene unclear. Trimming took 2 bases from V and 0 from J, leaving 6 bases between them. CDR3 length: 14 residues. Germline lookup yields CDR1 SGHVS and CDR2 FNYEAQ. CDR3 amino acids: CASSLTTSTDTQYF. Written as DNA, the CDR3 is TGTGCCAGCAGCTTAACTACTAGCACAGATACGCAGTATTTT. The whole variable domain, remainder taken from reference TRBV7-6 and TRBJ2-3, is GAGVSQSPRYKVTKRGQDVALRCDPISGHVSLYWYRQALGQGPEFLTYFNYEAQQDKSGLPNDRFSAERPEGSISTLTIQRTEQRDSAMYRCASSLTTSTDTQYFGPGTRLTVL.

The chain employs TRBV21-1 and TRBJ2-5; no check of the table's D call, TRBD2, against the DNA was made. TRBV21-1 is an annotated pseudogene. This CDR3 has 17 amino acids. DNA of the CDR3: TGTGCCAGCAGCAAAGGTTTCGGCCTAGCGGTTCGGGAGACCCAGTACTTC. Translating gives CASSKGFGLAVRETQYF.

V gene TRBV13 combines with J gene TRBJ2-3; 11 positions agree with TRBD2. The CDR3 runs to 15 residues. Germline V CDR1 and CDR2: PRHDT, FYEKMQ (reference sequence). The V and J ends lost 10 bases and 1 base, in that order; junction bases with no gene match: 7. The CDR3 region has the DNA TGTGCCACCTGGGGGGGACTAGCGGGCACAGATACGCAGTATTTT. It codes for CATWGGLAGTDTQYF.

The V gene is TRBV2, the J gene TRBJ1-2; TRBD1 aligns across 9 bases. Germline V CDR1 and CDR2: SNHLY, FYNNEI. This CDR3 comprises 13 residues. The V segment lost 11 bases and the J segment 8 bases; nucleotides outside the gene matches: 12. The CDR3 spells CAGTGYTTEGYTF. The CDR3 region has the DNA TGTGCCGGGACAGGGTATACTACGGAGGGCTACACCTTC. Full variable domain (outside the CDR3, taken from reference TRBV2 and TRBJ1-2): EPEVTQTPSHQVTQMGQEVILRCVPISNHLYFYWYRQILGQKVEFLVSFYNNEISEKSEIFDDQFSVERPDGSNFTLKIRSTKLEDSAMYFCAGTGYTTEGYTFGSGTRLTVV.

This chain links TRBV5-1 with TRBJ1-1, with a possible D match to TRBD1 (5 bases). The ends were cut back, 1 base at V and 3 bases at J, with 7 bases in the middle. The CDR3 sequence is 13 residues long. Germline CDR1 and CDR2: SGHRS and YFSETQ. In DNA, the CDR3 is TGCGCCAGCAGCTTGTTGGGGCACACTGAAGCTTTCTTT. Translating it yields CASSLLGHTEAFF.

The rearrangement uses TRBV4-2 and TRBJ1-5, with D possibly matching TRBD1 (6 bases). The V gene lost 4 bases and the J gene lost 4 bases, with 17 bases spanning the gap. This CDR3 region has 16 residues. Looked up from germline, CDR1 is LGHNA and CDR2 is YNFKEQ. CDR3 sequence: CASSLRTDPPNQPQHF. The CDR3 nucleotides read TGTGCCAGCAGCCTACGGACAGATCCCCCTAATCAGCCCCAGCATTTT.

The rearrangement uses TRBV5-1 and TRBJ2-6; a weak D match, TRBD1 (5 bases). The germline CDR1 and CDR2 sequences are SGHRS and YFSETQ. This CDR3 region has 14 residues. V lost 3 bases and J lost 4, with 8 bases in between. The CDR3 loop reads CASSSGSGANVLTF. The CDR3 DNA is TGCGCCAGCAGCTCAGGGTCCGGGGCCAACGTCCTGACTTTC.

This rearrangement joins TRBV14 to TRBJ2-1; D possibly corresponds to TRBD2 (5 bases). Germline loops: CDR1 SGHDN, CDR2 FVKESK. V dropped 4 bases and J dropped 2 bases, with 12 bases sitting between them. The CDR3 has 15 amino acids. The CDR3 protein is CASSPYTGTYNEQFF. CDR3 bases: TGTGCCAGCAGCCCTTATACGGGGACCTACAATGAGCAGTTCTTC.

The V call is TRBV7-9, the J call TRBJ2-1, with a possible D match to TRBD2 (5 bases). There are 14 residues in the CDR3. Germline V gene data show CDR1 as SEHNR and CDR2 as FQNEAQ (reference sequence). Trimming shortened V by 3 bases and J by 5 bases, and 11 bases separated the two germline ends. For the CDR3, the DNA is TGTGCCAGCAGCTTCTGGACTGTGAACAATGAGCAGTTCTTC. Its protein product is CASSFWTVNNEQFF.

The chain combines TRBV11-2 with TRBJ2-4; 9 bases map to TRBD1. The CDR3 loop spans 18 amino acids. Trimming took 5 bases from V and 3 from J; bases not matched to a gene: 14. The germline V gene encodes CDR1 SGHAT and CDR2 FQNNGV. The CDR3 sequence: CASSAGTGMGGFKNIQYF. The CDR3, as DNA: TGTGCCAGCAGCGCCGGGACAGGGATGGGGGGTTTCAAAAACATTCAGTACTTC.

The chain is built from TRBV19 and TRBJ2-6, with TRBD1 identical over 10 bases. Losses at the gene ends were 5 bases for V and 10 bases for J; bases not matched to a gene: 11. Germline V CDR1 and CDR2: LNHDA, SQIVND (reference sequence). The CDR3 is 16 residues long. Here the CDR3 reads CASSFLGQGLLNVLTF. CDR3 DNA sequence: TGTGCCAGTAGTTTCCTGGGACAGGGGCTTTTAAACGTCCTGACTTTC.

As to this clone: Other DNA sequences within the sample encode an identical CDR3. The genes are TRBV19 and TRBJ2-7, with D maybe TRBD2 (6 bases). The V end lost 6 bases, the J end lost 1 base, and 10 bases lay between the germline ends. The CDR3 spans 13 residues. Germline assignment: CDR1 LNHDA and CDR2 SQIVND (reference sequence). In DNA form, the CDR3 reads TGTGCCAGTAGCCCGGGAGCGTCCTACGAGCAGTACTTC. Amino acids: CASSPGASYEQYF.